This T cell receptor beta chain comes out of a study of blood T cell repertoires in COVID-19. Study overall: Acute and convalescent COVID-19 specimens originated in the United States, Italy and Spain. The analysed material was cDNA or gDNA that came from T cells, B-cell-depleted T cells, or PBMCs.

In the original processing: Reference gene primer amplification gave estimated nucleated cell counts. Some clones are missing from TCRdb's copy, which holds only in-frame ones; the method was immunoSEQ multiplex PCR. The V and J calls and clone size come from that table; D and trimming were worked out from the DNA. The sample comprises 40,000 to 45,000 clones, around 94% of which are singletons, and under 0.4% rests with the top ten. CDR3 length equals 17 residues. With 4 bases clipped from V and 6 bases from J, the junction kept 14 bases outside the gene matches. Germline CDR1 MNHEY, CDR2 SVGEGT. Seattle patient enrollment occurred during active infection, with longitudinal follow-up thereafter.

Sequences were obtained from peripheral blood. The sequence derives from a man aged 50 to 60 with COVID-19, enrolled during active disease. The genes are TRBV6-2 or TRBV6-3 and TRBJ1-5; 8 positions match TRBD1. As DNA, the CDR3 is TGTGCCAGCAGTTCCCTGCCCGTCGGGACAGGAATTCAGCCCCAGCATTTT. Protein: CASSSLPVGTGIQPQHF.